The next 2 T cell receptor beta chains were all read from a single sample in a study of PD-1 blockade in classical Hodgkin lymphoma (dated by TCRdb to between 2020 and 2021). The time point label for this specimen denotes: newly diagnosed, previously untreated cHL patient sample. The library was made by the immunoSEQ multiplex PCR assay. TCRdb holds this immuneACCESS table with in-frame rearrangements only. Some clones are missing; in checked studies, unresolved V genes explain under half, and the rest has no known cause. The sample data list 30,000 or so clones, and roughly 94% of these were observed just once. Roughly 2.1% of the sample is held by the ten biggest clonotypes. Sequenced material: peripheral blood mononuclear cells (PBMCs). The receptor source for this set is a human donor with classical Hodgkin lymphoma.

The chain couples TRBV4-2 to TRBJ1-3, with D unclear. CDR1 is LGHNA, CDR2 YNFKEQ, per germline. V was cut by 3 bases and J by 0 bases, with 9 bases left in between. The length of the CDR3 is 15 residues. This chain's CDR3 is CASSQVWSSGNTIYF. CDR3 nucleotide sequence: TGTGCCAGCAGCCAGGTTTGGAGCTCTGGAAACACCATATATTTT.

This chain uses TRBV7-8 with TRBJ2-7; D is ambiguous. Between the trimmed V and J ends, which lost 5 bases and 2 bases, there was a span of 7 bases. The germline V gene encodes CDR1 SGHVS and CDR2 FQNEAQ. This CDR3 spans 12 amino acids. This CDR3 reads CASSHRTYEQYF. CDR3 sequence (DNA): TGTGCCAGCAGCCACCGCACCTACGAGCAGTACTTC.